Listed below are T cell receptor beta chains from one sample, sequenced in a study of T cells in Graves' hyperthyroidism and ophthalmopathy. TCRdb passed the multiplex PCR reads through MiXCR, listing each CDR3 protein once. The sample records about 500,000 distinct CDR3 sequences, about 16% being singletons. The sample taken for sequencing was blood. The receptors were sampled from a woman in her 30s with Graves' ophthalmopathy. CDR3s include the opening cysteine and the closing phenylalanine or tryptophan. The D gene is left open where the match is weak. Clone size, where shown, is once, few, many, or a class for clones that have expanded.

length,V,D,J,size,CDR3,DNA
14,TRBV28,TRBD1,TRBJ2-2,many,CASSEDRGAGELFF,TGTGCCAGCAGTGAAGACAGGGGTGCCGGGGAGCTGTTTTTT
13,TRBV20-1,-,TRBJ2-1,many,CSAVLGLSDEQFF,TGCAGTGCTGTACTAGGTTTGTCCGATGAGCAGTTCTTC
13,TRBV15,-,TRBJ2-2,-,CATSSTNTGELFF,TGTGCCACCAGCAGTACCAACACCGGGGAGCTGTTTTTT
15,TRBV3-1,TRBD1,TRBJ1-4,many,CASSAGTGRNEKLFF,TGTGCCAGCAGCGCTGGGACAGGGAGGAATGAAAAACTGTTTTTT
15,TRBV12-3/TRBV12-4,TRBD1,TRBJ2-1,many,CASMDSTGSYNEQFF,TGTGCCAGCATGGATTCGACAGGGTCCTACAATGAGCAGTTCTTC
15,TRBV2,TRBD2,TRBJ2-7,once,CASRGTSGSAYEQYF,TGTGCCAGCAGGGGGACTAGCGGGTCCGCCTACGAGCAGTACTTC
15,TRBV28,-,TRBJ2-3,many,CASSLSPGIEDTQYF,TGTGCCAGCAGTTTATCGCCAGGGATTGAAGATACGCAGTATTTT
14,TRBV5-6,TRBD1,TRBJ2-7,many,CASSPGTGRYEQYF,TGTGCCAGCAGCCCTGGGACAGGGCGCTACGAGCAGTACTTC
12,TRBV6-2/TRBV6-3,TRBD2,TRBJ2-1,many,CASSTSENEQFF,TGTGCCAGTTCGACTAGCGAAAATGAGCAGTTCTTC
12,TRBV30,-,TRBJ2-1,many,CAWSRSYNEQFF,TGTGCCTGGAGTCGCTCCTACAATGAGCAGTTCTTC
15,TRBV19,TRBD2,TRBJ2-7,few,CASSRTSGGTYEQYF,TGTGCCAGTAGTCGAACTAGCGGGGGAACCTACGAGCAGTACTTC
16,TRBV5-1,-,TRBJ2-4,-,CASSFDPSLAKNIQYF,TGCGCCAGCAGCTTTGACCCATCCTTGGCCAAAAACATTCAGTACTTC
16,TRBV28,TRBD2,TRBJ2-2,-,CASSSWTSGITGELFF,TGTGCCAGCAGTTCCTGGACTAGCGGGATCACCGGGGAGCTGTTTTTT
19,TRBV28,-,TRBJ2-1,many,CASSLGRFGRGNSYNEQFF,TGTGCCAGCAGTTTAGGCCGTTTCGGAAGGGGGAACTCCTACAATGAGCAGTTCTTC
16,TRBV12-3/TRBV12-4,-,TRBJ2-3,many,CASSPRGTVGADTQYF,TGTGCCAGCAGTCCCCGGGGGACCGTAGGGGCAGATACGCAGTATTTT
13,TRBV30,-,TRBJ1-1,many,CAWRPRGNTEAFF,TGTGCCTGGAGACCCAGGGGGAACACTGAAGCTTTCTTT
12,TRBV6-2/TRBV6-3,-,TRBJ2-3,many,CASSYSAYTQYF,TGTGCCAGCAGTTACTCGGCGTATACGCAGTATTTT
11,TRBV7-2,-,TRBJ1-4,-,CVSSLKEKLFF,TGTGTCAGCAGCTTAAAGGAGAAACTGTTTTTT
15,TRBV7-2,TRBD2,TRBJ2-1,-,CASSFEAGLAAEQFF,TGTGCCAGCAGCTTCGAGGCGGGACTAGCGGCTGAGCAGTTCTTC
14,TRBV5-6,-,TRBJ2-3,many,CASSLWGSRDTQYF,TGTGCCAGCAGCTTGTGGGGGAGTCGAGATACGCAGTATTTT
12,TRBV6-5,-,TRBJ2-1,-,CASSYRSNEQFF,TGTGCCAGCAGTTACCGGTCCAATGAGCAGTTCTTC
16,TRBV4-3,-,TRBJ1-3,-,CASSQDTGSIRNTTYF,TGCGCCAGCAGCCAAGATACAGGGAGTATTAGAAACACCACATATTTT
16,TRBV10-2,-,TRBJ2-5,-,CASSESSTVPVETQYF,TGCGCCAGCAGTGAGAGCTCCACGGTCCCCGTTGAGACCCAGTACTTC
15,TRBV7-2,-,TRBJ2-3,many,CASSLVGSITDTQYF,TGTGCCAGCAGCTTAGTAGGCTCGATCACAGATACGCAGTATTTT
13,TRBV6-1,-,TRBJ2-4,few,CASYSGLTDIQYF,TGTGCCAGCTACTCCGGGCTGACGGACATTCAGTACTTC
13,TRBV20-1,TRBD2,TRBJ2-7,many,CSASVGTTYEQYF,TGCAGTGCTAGTGTGGGGACTACCTACGAGCAGTACTTC
18,TRBV27,-,TRBJ1-5,many,CASSGHRGGDYSNQPQHF,TGTGCCAGCAGTGGGCATAGGGGCGGGGACTATAGCAATCAGCCCCAGCATTTT
16,TRBV4-1,-,TRBJ2-1,-,CASSLPWTVSYNEQFF,TGCGCCAGCAGCCTTCCTTGGACTGTCTCCTACAATGAGCAGTTCTTC
14,TRBV5-1,-,TRBJ2-4,few,CASSLGTLGGGQYF,TGCGCCAGCAGCCTTGGGACCCTGGGCGGAGGACAGTACTTC
19,TRBV29-1,TRBD2,TRBJ2-3,few,CSVEVSASGSFSSTDTQYF,TGCAGCGTTGAGGTCAGCGCTAGCGGGAGTTTCTCTAGCACAGATACGCAGTATTTT
12,TRBV7-2,-,TRBJ2-7,many,CASSQTLYEQYF,TGTGCCAGCAGCCAGACCCTCTACGAGCAGTACTTC
16,TRBV20-1,-,TRBJ2-1,once,CSASPRDQKGLNEQFF,TGCAGTGCTAGCCCCCGGGACCAAAAAGGGCTAAATGAGCAGTTCTTC
14,TRBV7-3,-,TRBJ1-2,-,CASSPSSTNYGYTF,TGTGCCAGCAGCCCCTCCTCGACTAACTATGGCTACACCTTC
19,TRBV12-3/TRBV12-4,TRBD2,TRBJ2-7,many,CASSLTHFIRAGEAYEQYF,TGTGCCAGCAGTTTAACCCACTTCATTCGTGCGGGAGAGGCCTACGAGCAGTACTTC
14,TRBV5-1,-,TRBJ2-7,many,CASSLGSGSYEQYF,TGCGCCAGCAGCTTGGGGTCGGGCTCCTACGAGCAGTACTTC
14,TRBV15,-,TRBJ1-1,-,CATSGRESITEAFF,TGTGCCACCAGCGGAAGGGAGTCAATCACTGAAGCTTTCTTT
14,TRBV19,TRBD1,TRBJ1-5,-,CASSIWGQYQPQHF,TGTGCCAGTAGTATATGGGGACAGTATCAGCCCCAGCATTTT
12,TRBV30,-,TRBJ1-2,many,CAWSAGPPGYTF,TGTGCCTGGAGTGCGGGCCCTCCCGGCTACACCTTC
13,TRBV20-1,-,TRBJ2-2,few,CSAPGTATGELFF,TGCAGTGCTCCCGGGACGGCCACCGGGGAGCTGTTTTTT
17,TRBV20-1,TRBD2,TRBJ2-7,-,CSAPKTSGRGPSYEQYF,TGCAGTGCTCCAAAGACTAGCGGGAGGGGTCCCTCCTACGAGCAGTACTTC
16,TRBV7-6,TRBD2,TRBJ2-1,many,CASSRISGLAQNEQFF,TGTGCCAGCAGCCGAATCTCGGGACTAGCCCAGAATGAGCAGTTCTTC
17,TRBV25-1,TRBD2,TRBJ2-1,-,CASSERFPRDYDNEQFF,TGTGCCAGCAGTGAAAGATTCCCCCGGGACTACGACAATGAGCAGTTCTTC
12,TRBV19,-,TRBJ1-1,-,CASTLWGTEAFF,TGTGCCAGTACCTTGTGGGGCACTGAAGCTTTCTTT
16,TRBV20-1,-,TRBJ2-2,few,CSARASSYPNTGELFF,TGCAGTGCTAGAGCCTCGTCCTATCCGAACACCGGGGAGCTGTTTTTT
15,TRBV6-2/TRBV6-3,-,TRBJ2-1,-,CASSPGGRSYNEQFF,TGTGCCAGCAGCCCTGGGGGGCGGTCTTACAATGAGCAGTTCTTC
13,TRBV20-1,-,TRBJ2-5,many,CSARGRRQETQYF,TGCAGTGCTAGAGGACGGCGCCAAGAGACCCAGTACTTC
17,TRBV4-1,TRBD2,TRBJ2-3,few,CASSQVQAGGPSRTQYF,TGCGCCAGCAGCCAAGTCCAAGCGGGAGGGCCATCGCGTACGCAGTATTTT
14,TRBV12-3/TRBV12-4,TRBD1,TRBJ1-6,many,CASRPGTENSPLHF,TGTGCCAGCAGGCCCGGGACAGAGAATTCACCCCTCCACTTT
14,TRBV6-4,TRBD2,TRBJ2-7,few,CASTAGGRPYEQYF,TGTGCCAGCACTGCGGGAGGGCGCCCCTACGAGCAGTACTTC
16,TRBV20-1,TRBD1,TRBJ1-1,many,CSARKGDRDSGTEAFF,TGCAGTGCTAGAAAGGGGGACAGGGATTCGGGCACTGAAGCTTTCTTT
16,TRBV27,-,TRBJ2-3,few,CASSLGVDLSTDTQYF,TGTGCCAGCAGTTTAGGAGTGGATCTCAGCACAGATACGCAGTATTTT
14,TRBV20-1,TRBD1,TRBJ2-7,many,CSAPPIRGIYEQYF,TGCAGTGCCCCCCCCATCAGGGGGATATACGAGCAGTACTTC
13,TRBV2,-,TRBJ2-5,-,CARTGESGETQYF,TGTGCCAGAACGGGCGAATCTGGGGAGACCCAGTACTTC